The source of this TCR beta chain is a study of OX40 agonist ivuxolimab in advanced cancers. Study background: Every 2 weeks, patients received ivuxolimab intravenously, dosed at 0.01 to 10 mg/kg. Checkpoint inhibitors had been given previously to approximately 41% of patients.

The ends were cut back, 4 bases at V and 4 bases at J, with 10 bases in the middle. Germline V lookup: CDR1 MDHEN, CDR2 SYDVKM. This CDR3 contains 13 residues. Method: immunoSEQ multiplex PCR; TCRdb's copy keeps in-frame clones and lacks some. The data hold approximately 80,000 clones, with approximately 91% observed a single time. Only one count was recorded for this clone. Samples of blood were obtained at baseline, on cycle 4 day 1, and on cycle 7 day 1. The chain combines TRBV28 with TRBJ1-2; D perhaps matches TRBD1 (5 bases). The input for sequencing was CD4+ or CD8+ T cells sorted from blood, taken in a trial of the OX40 agonist ivuxolimab. The clonotype was recovered from an adult with an advanced solid tumor such as melanoma, head and neck, liver or kidney cancer. The CDR3 nucleotides read TGTGCCAGCAGTTCGGGACTTCCCTATGGCTACACCTTC. Amino acids: CASSSGLPYGYTF.